The clone carrying this T cell receptor (beta chain) appeared a single time. This CDR3 is 15 amino acids long. The J segment lost 3 bases and the V segment lost 5 bases, leaving 7 bases of the junction unmatched. Germline values: CDR1 SGHRS, CDR2 YFSETQ. The sample originates from a study of blood T cell repertoires in COVID-19. Sequenced by immunoSEQ multiplex PCR; TCRdb stores in-frame clones only, minus some. The sample consists of around 230,000 clones, about 81% of them appearing once. Cohort 3 recovery required two negative PCRs, clearance, or symptom resolution. The sequence was obtained from a man aged 40-50 years who had recovered from COVID-19. The sample was PBMCs or T cells enriched from blood (not recorded which). The rearrangement joins TRBV5-1 to TRBJ1-2; 10 bases agree with TRBD1. The CDR3 protein is CASRLKGQGYYGYTF. The CDR3 nucleotides are TGCGCCAGCAGATTAAAGGGACAGGGGTACTATGGCTACACCTTC.